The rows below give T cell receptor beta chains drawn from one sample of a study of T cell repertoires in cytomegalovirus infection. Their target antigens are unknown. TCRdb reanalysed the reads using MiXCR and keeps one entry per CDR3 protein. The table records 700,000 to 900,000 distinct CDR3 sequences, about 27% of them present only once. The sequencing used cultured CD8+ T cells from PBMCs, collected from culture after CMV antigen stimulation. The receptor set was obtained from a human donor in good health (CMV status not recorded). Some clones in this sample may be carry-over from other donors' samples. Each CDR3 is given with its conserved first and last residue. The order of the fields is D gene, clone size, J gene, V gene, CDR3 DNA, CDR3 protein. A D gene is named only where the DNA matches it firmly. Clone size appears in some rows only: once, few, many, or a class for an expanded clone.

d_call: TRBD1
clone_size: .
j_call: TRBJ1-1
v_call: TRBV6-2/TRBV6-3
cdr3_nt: TGTGCCAGCACCACAGGGGCTGAAGCTTTCTTT
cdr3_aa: CASTTGAEAFF

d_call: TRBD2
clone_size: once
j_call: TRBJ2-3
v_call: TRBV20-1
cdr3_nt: TGCAGTGCTGTGACTAGCGGGGATGGGGGTACGCAGTATTTT
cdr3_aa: CSAVTSGDGGTQYF

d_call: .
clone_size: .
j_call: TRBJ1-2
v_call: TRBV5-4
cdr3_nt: TGTGCCAGCAGCTCTATGGGGGGGGATTACTATGGCTACACCTTC
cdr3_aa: CASSSMGGDYYGYTF

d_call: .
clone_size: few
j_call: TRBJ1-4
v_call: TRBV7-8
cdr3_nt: TGTGCCAGCAGCTTTAACAGGGCGGGTGAAAAACTGTTTTTT
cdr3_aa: CASSFNRAGEKLFF

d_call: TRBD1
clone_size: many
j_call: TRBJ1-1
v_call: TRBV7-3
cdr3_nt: TGTGCCAGCAGCCCGGGACAGGGGATGGAAGCTTTCTTT
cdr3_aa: CASSPGQGMEAFF

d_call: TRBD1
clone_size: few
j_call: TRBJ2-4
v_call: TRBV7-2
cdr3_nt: TGTGCCAGCAGACGGGACAGGGGGATCCAAAACATTCAGTACTTC
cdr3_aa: CASRRDRGIQNIQYF

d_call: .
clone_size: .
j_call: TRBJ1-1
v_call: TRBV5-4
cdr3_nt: TGTGCCAGCAGCTGGACAGCGGAAGCTTTCTTT
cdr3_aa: CASSWTAEAFF

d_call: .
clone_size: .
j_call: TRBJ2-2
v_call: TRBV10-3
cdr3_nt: TGTGCCTCCTGGGATGCGAACACCGGGGAGCTGTTTTTT
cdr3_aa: CASWDANTGELFF

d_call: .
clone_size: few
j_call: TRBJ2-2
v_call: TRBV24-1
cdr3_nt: TGTGCCACCAGTGTGCACGCATTGTACGAACCGAACACCGGGGAGCTGTTTTTT
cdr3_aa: CATSVHALYEPNTGELFF

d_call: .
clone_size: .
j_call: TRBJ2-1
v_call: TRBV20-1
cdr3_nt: TGCAGTGCTAGAGATTTCCTCGATCAGGGAGAGCAGTTCTTC
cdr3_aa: CSARDFLDQGEQFF

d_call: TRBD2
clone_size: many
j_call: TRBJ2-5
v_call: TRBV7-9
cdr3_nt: TGTGCCAGCAGCTTACAGCGAAGCGGGGGGGAGACCCAGTACTTC
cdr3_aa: CASSLQRSGGETQYF

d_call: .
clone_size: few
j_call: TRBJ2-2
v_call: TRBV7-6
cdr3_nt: TGTGCCAGCAGCTTAAGTGGCGACGTAAACACCGGGGAGCTGTTTTTT
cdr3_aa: CASSLSGDVNTGELFF

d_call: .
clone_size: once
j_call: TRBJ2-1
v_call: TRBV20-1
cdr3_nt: TGCAGTGCTATCCGCCCTGGGGAGTGGAACAATGAGCAGTTCTTC
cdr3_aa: CSAIRPGEWNNEQFF

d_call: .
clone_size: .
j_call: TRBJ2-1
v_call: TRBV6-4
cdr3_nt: TGTGCCAGCAGTGACGAACGGGACGCCTCCTACAATGAGCAGTTCTTC
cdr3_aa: CASSDERDASYNEQFF

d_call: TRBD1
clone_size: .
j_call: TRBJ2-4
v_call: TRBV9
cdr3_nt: TGTGCCAGCAGCGTCCCCCGGACAGGGGGGACCAAAAACATTCAGTACTTC
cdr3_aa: CASSVPRTGGTKNIQYF

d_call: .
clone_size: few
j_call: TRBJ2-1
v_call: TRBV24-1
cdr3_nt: TGTGCCACCAGTGATTTTGGAGGGTATGAGCAGTTCTTC
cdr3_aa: CATSDFGGYEQFF

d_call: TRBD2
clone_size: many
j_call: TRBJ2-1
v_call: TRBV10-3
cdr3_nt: TGTGCCATCAGTGTTAGCGGGGGGAGTCACAATGAGCAGTTCTTC
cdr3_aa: CAISVSGGSHNEQFF

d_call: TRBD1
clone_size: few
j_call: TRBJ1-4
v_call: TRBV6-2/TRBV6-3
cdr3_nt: TGTGCCAGCAGTTACCCACTAACAGGGGCAACTAATGAAAAACTGTTTTTT
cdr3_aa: CASSYPLTGATNEKLFF

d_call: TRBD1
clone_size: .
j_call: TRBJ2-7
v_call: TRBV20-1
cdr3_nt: TGCAGTGCTAGGAGGCAGGGGGAACGCGAGCAGTACTTC
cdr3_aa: CSARRQGEREQYF

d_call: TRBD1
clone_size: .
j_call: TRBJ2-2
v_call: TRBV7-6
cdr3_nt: TGTGCTAGCAGCCCCGGGACAGGGTATGCCGGGGAGCTGTTTTTT
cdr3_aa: CASSPGTGYAGELFF

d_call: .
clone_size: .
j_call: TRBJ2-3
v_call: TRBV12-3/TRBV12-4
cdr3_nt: TGTGCCAGCAGTAGCCAAGGGGGAATCACAGATACGCAGTATTTT
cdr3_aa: CASSSQGGITDTQYF

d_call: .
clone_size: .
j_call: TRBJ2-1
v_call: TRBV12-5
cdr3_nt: TGTGCTAGTGGGGCTCCCGGGACCCTTTCCTACAATGAGCAGTTCTTC
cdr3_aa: CASGAPGTLSYNEQFF

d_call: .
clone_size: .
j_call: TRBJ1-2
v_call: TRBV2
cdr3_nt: TGTGCCAGCAGTGAAATTACGTTCTCTAACTATGGCTACACCTTC
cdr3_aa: CASSEITFSNYGYTF

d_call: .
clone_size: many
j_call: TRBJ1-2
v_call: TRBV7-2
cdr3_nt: TGTGCCAGCAGCTTATCCGCCGGGGGCTACACCTTC
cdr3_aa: CASSLSAGGYTF

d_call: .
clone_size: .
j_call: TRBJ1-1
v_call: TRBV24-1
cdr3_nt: TGTGCCACCAGAGGAGGGGCAACTGAAGCTTTCTTT
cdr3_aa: CATRGGATEAFF

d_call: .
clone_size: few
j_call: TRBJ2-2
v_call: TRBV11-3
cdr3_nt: TGTGCCAGCAGCCCACAGCTGACTCCGAACACCGGGGAGCTGTTTTTT
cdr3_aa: CASSPQLTPNTGELFF

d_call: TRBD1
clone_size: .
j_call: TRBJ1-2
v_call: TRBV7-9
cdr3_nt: TGTGCCAGCAGCGCTAACCGGGACAGGGAAAACTATGGCTACACCTTC
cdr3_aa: CASSANRDRENYGYTF

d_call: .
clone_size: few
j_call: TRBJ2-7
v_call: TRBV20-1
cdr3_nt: TGCAGTGCTAGGGAGACCAGGGCAGAGGGTGACGAGCAGTACTTC
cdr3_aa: CSARETRAEGDEQYF

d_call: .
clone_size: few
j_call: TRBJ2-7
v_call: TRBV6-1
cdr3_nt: TGTGCCAGCAGTTCGGGAGCCTACGAGCAGTACTTC
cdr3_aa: CASSSGAYEQYF

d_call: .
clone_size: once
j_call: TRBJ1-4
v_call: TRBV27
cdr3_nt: TGTGCCAGCAAGGAGGCAGCATCCGGGATTACGGCTAATGAAAAACTGTTTTTT
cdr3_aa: CASKEAASGITANEKLFF

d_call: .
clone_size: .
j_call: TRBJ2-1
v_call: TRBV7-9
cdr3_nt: TGCGCCAGCAGCTTGGTCGGGAACAATGAGCAGTTCTTC
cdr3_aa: CASSLVGNNEQFF

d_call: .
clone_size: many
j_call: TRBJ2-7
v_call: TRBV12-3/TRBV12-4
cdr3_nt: TGTGCCAGCAGTACTGGACGATACGAGCAGTACTTC
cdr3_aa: CASSTGRYEQYF

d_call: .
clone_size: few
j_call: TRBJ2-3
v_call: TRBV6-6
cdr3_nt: TGTGCCAGCAGTTACTCGACGATCTCCGGCACAGATACGCAGTATTTT
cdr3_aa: CASSYSTISGTDTQYF

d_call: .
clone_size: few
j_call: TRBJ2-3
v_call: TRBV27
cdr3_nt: TGTGCCAGCAGTTTATCGTACATACCCACAGATACGCAGTATTTT
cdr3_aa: CASSLSYIPTDTQYF

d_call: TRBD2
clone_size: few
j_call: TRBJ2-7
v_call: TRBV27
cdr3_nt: TGTGCCAGCAGTTCACAACTAGCGGCTTCCTACGAGCAGTACTTC
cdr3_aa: CASSSQLAASYEQYF

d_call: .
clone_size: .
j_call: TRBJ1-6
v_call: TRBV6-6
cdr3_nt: TGTGCCAGCAGTTACGAACGGGGACATAAGAGCTCCTATAATTCACCCCTCCACTTT
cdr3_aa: CASSYERGHKSSYNSPLHF

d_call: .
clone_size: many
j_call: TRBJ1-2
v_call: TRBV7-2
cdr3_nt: TGTGCCAGCAGCTTAGGGCAGTCTAACTATGGCTACACCTTC
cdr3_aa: CASSLGQSNYGYTF

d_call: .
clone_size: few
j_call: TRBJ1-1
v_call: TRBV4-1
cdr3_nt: TGCGCCAGCAGCCAAGACCGATTTTCCTTTTCGGGGACGGGAAGCACTGAAGCTTTCTTT
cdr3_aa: CASSQDRFSFSGTGSTEAFF

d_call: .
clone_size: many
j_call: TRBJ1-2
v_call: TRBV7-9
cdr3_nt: TGTGCCAGCAGCTCCACCCAGCCGGACTTCGGACGTGGCTACACCTTC
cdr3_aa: CASSSTQPDFGRGYTF

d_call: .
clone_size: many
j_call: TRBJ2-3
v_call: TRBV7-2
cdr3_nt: TGTGCCAGCAGCTACGGGACAAGCAATACGCAGTATTTT
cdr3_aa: CASSYGTSNTQYF

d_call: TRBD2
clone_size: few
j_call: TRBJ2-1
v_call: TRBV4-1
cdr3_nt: TGCGCCAGCAGCCAGGGTGCGACTAGCGGGGGGGCGGATGAGCAGTTCTTC
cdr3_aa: CASSQGATSGGADEQFF

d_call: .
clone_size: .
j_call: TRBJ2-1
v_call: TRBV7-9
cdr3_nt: TGTGCCAGCAGCAGACAGTCCGACAATGAGCAGTTCTTC
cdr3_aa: CASSRQSDNEQFF

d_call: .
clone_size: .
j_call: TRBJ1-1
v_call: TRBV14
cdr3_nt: TGTGCCAGCAGCCACCCGAAGGACAATCGGGACACTGAAGCTTTCTTT
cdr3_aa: CASSHPKDNRDTEAFF

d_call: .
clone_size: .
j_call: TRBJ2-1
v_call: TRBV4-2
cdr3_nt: TGTGCCAGCAGCCAATTTACTCCCTACAATGAGCAGTTCTTC
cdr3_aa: CASSQFTPYNEQFF

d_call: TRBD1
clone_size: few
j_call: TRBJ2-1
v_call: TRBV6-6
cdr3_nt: TGTGCCAGCAGCTACAGGGGGTACAATGAGCAGTTCTTC
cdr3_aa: CASSYRGYNEQFF

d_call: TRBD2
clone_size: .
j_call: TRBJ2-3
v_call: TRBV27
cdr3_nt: TGTGCCAGCAGTTTGAGCGGGGGGGCCTTAAAAGATACGCAGTATTTT
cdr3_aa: CASSLSGGALKDTQYF